These 6 T cell receptor beta chains originate from one sample sequenced in a study of CD8 T cells in ankylosing spondylitis. TCRdb re-analysed the 5' RACE reads in MiXCR, keeping a single row per CDR3 protein. The table has some 220,000 distinct CDR3 sequences, 7.5% to 9.5% seen once. The sample comprised blood, either unsorted or a sorted T cell fraction (not recorded which). These TCRs come from a female donor with ankylosing spondylitis or in good health (not recorded which).

About this clonotype itself: A read error may explain this, as a much larger clone is one base away. The chain has TRBV3-1 and TRBJ2-2; maybe TRBD1 (5 bases). Per germline, CDR1 LGHDT and CDR2 YNNKEL (reference sequence). The CDR3 has 15 residues. CDR3 DNA sequence: TGTACCAGCAGCCAAGGGGTTGTGAACACCGGGGAGCTGTTTTTT. Protein product: CTSSQGVVNTGELFF.

This clonotype was detected ten times or more. The V gene is TRBV4-1, the J gene TRBJ2-1; TRBD1 or TRBD2 may be the D gene (5 bases each). Germline V gene data show CDR1 as MGHRA and CDR2 as YSYEKL. Trimming pared 4 bases from V and 5 bases from J, leaving 12 bases between. CDR3 length: 14 amino acids. The CDR3 sequence: CASSPRDGDNEQFF. CDR3 nucleotides: TGCGCCAGCAGCCCCCGGGACGGAGACAATGAGCAGTTCTTC.

This clonotype was counted ten times or more. At one end the junction does not follow the germline gene, possibly because of a read error. This chain links TRBV7-2 with TRBJ2-3, with 7 bases identical to TRBD2. CDR1 is SGHTA and CDR2 is FQGNSA in the germline V gene. The CDR3 extends over 17 amino acids. The CDR3 DNA reads as TGTGCCAGCAGGTTAGGGGCTAGCGGAGGACGCACAGATACGCAGTATTTT. Protein: CASRLGASGGRTDTQYF.

This clonotype was counted at least ten times. The J gene is TRBJ2-7, the V gene TRBV29-1; D remains ambiguous. Germline V gene sequence: CDR1 SQVTM, CDR2 ANQGSEA. The CDR3 has 13 residues. V gave up 1 base and J gave up 3 bases, with 10 bases separating them. The chain's CDR3 is CSVEVTGGYEQYF. For the CDR3, the DNA is TGCAGCGTTGAAGTCACCGGTGGCTACGAGCAGTACTTC.

This clonotype was observed many times. The V gene is TRBV20-1, the J gene TRBJ2-7; 7 bases are shared with TRBD1. The ends lost 5 bases at V and 7 bases at J; junction bases unmatched: 11. CDR3 length equals 13 residues. CDR1 and CDR2 from the germline V gene are DFQATT and SNEGSKA (reference sequence). The CDR3 DNA is TGCAGTGCTGGACAGGACAGTCTGGGGGAGCAGTACTTC. Its translation is CSAGQDSLGEQYF.

This clonotype has at least ten counts. V gene TRBV12-3 or TRBV12-4 combines with J gene TRBJ2-3, with D maybe TRBD1 (6 bases). This CDR3 is 15 amino acids long. Trimming removed 8 bases from V and 1 base from J, with 16 bases in between. This CDR3 is CASASATGGTDTQYF. The CDR3 coding sequence is TGTGCCAGCGCCAGTGCGACAGGAGGCACAGATACGCAGTATTTT.